This TCR beta chain appears in the sequencing data of a study of regulatory T cells in long-lasting Graves disease. Findings and caveats of the study: A greater number of public clonotypes (fewer than 3,000) was shared by persistent patients than by new patients (around 1,000). The sample size was small, and this may have reduced accuracy.

Time point specified: persistent/refractory GD, antithyroid drugs over 5 years with positive TRAb. PBMC-derived RNA was used for the TCR library. Doctors identified Graves' disease using the American Thyroid Association guidelines. Sequencing libraries for TCR beta were prepared with iRepertoire HTBI primers and Arm-PCR of CDR3 regions. TCRdb reprocessed the multiplex PCR reads via MiXCR and lists one record per CDR3 protein. The data contain more than 350,000 distinct CDR3 sequences, around 20% of them seen just once; the ten biggest clones take up roughly 13%. This clonotype occurred once. Its antigen is not identified. This specimen was peripheral blood mononuclear cells (PBMCs), taken when the disease was refractory, from a patient treated with antithyroid drugs. This TCR was recovered from a female donor with Graves disease.

CDR3 region: CASSQWGTGGSDGNQPQHF. In DNA, the CDR3 is TGTGCCAGCAGCCAATGGGGGACAGGGGGTTCTGACGGCAATCAGCCCCAGCATTTT. V gene TRBV3-1 combines with J gene TRBJ1-5; 11 nucleotides line up with TRBD1. From germline, CDR1 is LGHDT and CDR2 YNNKEL (reference sequence). Trimming at V came to 2 bases and at J to 2 bases, leaving 11 bases not matched to a gene. The CDR3 has 19 residues.